This T cell receptor (beta chain) was documented in a study of cytomegalovirus exposure and HLA in healthy donors. Study-wide findings and caveats: Later work found most CMV-associated TCR beta chains apparently HLA-restricted.

As to this clone: Its antigen is undetermined.

With 60 Vbeta and 13 Jbeta primers, the PCR was carried out. Some clones are missing from TCRdb's copy, which holds only in-frame ones; the method was immunoSEQ multiplex PCR. In the table there are 170,000 or so clones, 80% of which are singletons. The CDR3 has 14 amino acids. Germline lookup yields CDR1 KGHSH and CDR2 LQKENI. V lost 6 bases and J 5 bases, leaving 13 bases between the germline ends. The clonotype was recovered from a boy younger than 18 in good health and CMV-seronegative. The sequencing sample was made of PBMCs. This rearrangement joins TRBV18 to TRBJ1-4; weak D call: TRBD1 (6 bases). The CDR3 spells CASSQLTGNEKLFF. The DNA for the CDR3 is TGTGCCAGCTCGCAACTTACAGGGAATGAAAAACTGTTTTTT.